These 8 T cell receptor beta chains came from one sample sequenced in a study of tumor-infiltrating lymphocytes in localized non-small cell lung cancer. The method was immunoSEQ multiplex PCR; TCRdb's version includes in-frame clones alone and lacks a portion of them. The table shows about 11,000 clones, with 55% to 80% occurring only once. The sequenced sample consisted of lung tumor tissue. The receptor source for this set is a human donor with non-small cell lung cancer.

The chain has TRBV6-6 and TRBJ2-3, with TRBD1 identical over 7 bases. V lost 5 bases to trimming and J lost 0 bases; unmatched junction nucleotides: 8. Germline CDR1 and CDR2: MNHNY and SVGAGI (reference sequence). CDR3 length: 16 amino acids. The CDR3 loop reads CASSTPLTGSTDTQYF. In DNA form, the CDR3 reads TGTGCCAGCAGTACACCCCTGACAGGGAGCACAGATACGCAGTATTTT.

The V gene is TRBV4-3, the J gene TRBJ1-1; D is unclear. The V gene lost 0 bases and the J gene lost 1 base, with 12 bases spanning the gap. CDR3 length equals 16 residues. Germline V gives CDR1 LGHNA, CDR2 YSLEER. The chain's CDR3 is CASSQDYPEQNTEAFF. DNA for the CDR3: TGCGCCAGCAGCCAAGATTATCCAGAGCAGAACACTGAAGCTTTCTTT.

This clone has a handful of counts. The chain uses TRBV19 and TRBJ1-5, with a possible D match to TRBD1 (6 bases). The germline V gene has CDR1 LNHDA and CDR2 SQIVND (reference sequence). The V end was cut by 9 bases, the J end by 6 bases, with 21 bases between. The length of the CDR3 is 15 residues. Written as DNA, the CDR3 is TGTGCCAGCAAGACTAACAGGGAGGTAGTTCAGCCCCAGCATTTT. Translating it yields CASKTNREVVQPQHF.

The DNA of the CDR3 is TGTGCCAGTAGTAACTGGGTACAGGGTAACGCCTACAATGAGCAGTTCTTC. It encodes CASSNWVQGNAYNEQFF. The chain links TRBV19 to TRBJ2-1, with D maybe TRBD1 (6 bases). Trimming removed 4 bases at V and 2 bases at J, with 18 bases between. Germline V gene data show CDR1 as LNHDA and CDR2 as SQIVND (reference sequence). The CDR3 runs 17 residues.

This chain joins TRBV11-2 and TRBJ1-1; D not resolved. With 7 bases removed from V and 5 bases from J, the gap between germline ends came to 14 bases. This CDR3 contains 13 residues. Germline loops: CDR1 SGHAT, CDR2 FQNNGV. CDR3 nucleotides: TGTGCCAGCAACGCAGAAAGGGTTACTGAAGCTTTCTTT. Translating gives CASNAERVTEAFF.

The chain couples TRBV7-6 to TRBJ2-7, with TRBD1 as a possible D gene (5 bases). Germline lookup yields CDR1 SGHVS and CDR2 FNYEAQ. This CDR3 has 12 residues. Trimming removed 6 bases from V and 2 bases from J, with 8 bases in between. Here the CDR3 reads CASSPTAYEQYF. Here the CDR3 DNA reads TGTGCCAGCAGTCCGACAGCCTACGAGCAGTACTTC.

This clone appeared a few times. The gene calls are TRBV19 and TRBJ1-6; 9 positions agree with TRBD1. The CDR3 runs to 15 residues. Germline V CDR1 and CDR2: LNHDA, SQIVND (reference sequence). Trimming removed 6 bases from V and 6 bases from J; junction bases left unmatched: 6. CDR3 DNA: TGTGCCAGTAGCACGACAGGGGGTCGTAATTCACCCCTCCACTTT. This codes for CASSTTGGRNSPLHF. Full variable domain (missing parts from reference TRBV19 and TRBJ1-6): DGGITQSPKYLFRKEGQNVTLSCEQNLNHDAMYWYRQDPGQGLRLIYYSQIVNDFQKGDIAEGYSVSREKKESFPLTVTSAQKNPTAFYLCASSTTGGRNSPLHFGNGTRLTVT.

The chain links TRBV5-1 to TRBJ1-3; 7 bases agree with TRBD1. The germline CDR1 and CDR2 sequences are SGHRS and YFSETQ. The J segment lost 4 bases and the V segment lost 7 bases, leaving 5 bases of the junction unmatched. This CDR3 comprises 13 residues. Here the CDR3 DNA reads TGCGCCAGCCGGGGACAGAACGGAAACACCATATATTTT. This gives the protein CASRGQNGNTIYF.